This T cell receptor (beta chain) came from a study of PD-L1 blockade in urothelial cancer. Study summary: Atezolizumab 1,200 mg was given intravenously every 3 weeks, starting 2014. Each patient had 0 to 3 earlier chemotherapy regimens. General observations from the study: Better survival was forecast by a pretreatment blood TCR clonality below the median.

The CDR3 length is 15 residues. Trimming took 2 bases from V and 5 from J; bases not matched to a gene: 6. The germline gives CDR1 SGHRS, CDR2 YFSETQ. Worth noting for this clone: Its specificity is not known.

Regarding time point: pretreatment peripheral blood. Generated by immunoSEQ multiplex PCR, the TCRdb table keeps only in-frame clones and is missing some. The profile covers 50,000 or so clones, with more than 75% appearing a single time and 1% to 1.5% taken by the ten largest. The TCR was taken from a man aged 50-59 years with urothelial cancer. The sample here was PBMCs, taken around atezolizumab (anti-PD-L1) treatment. The rearrangement links TRBV5-1 to TRBJ2-2; 7 bases are a match to TRBD2. CDR3 sequence (DNA): TGCGCCAGCAGCTTCTCTAGCGGAAGAACCGGGGAGCTGTTTTTT. This sequence encodes CASSFSSGRTGELFF.